The source of this T cell receptor (beta chain) is a study of blood T cell repertoires in COVID-19. Across the whole study: Whether acute or convalescent, the COVID-19 samples came from the United States, Italy and Spain. T cells, B-cell-depleted T cells, or PBMCs provided the cDNA or gDNA that served as material.

In the authors' methods: Reference gene primers were amplified, and this amplification served to estimate nucleated cell counts. Measured with immunoSEQ multiplex PCR; TCRdb has only the in-frame clones, and not every one. D and trimming were read from the DNA, whereas the V and J calls and clone size are those reported in that table. The sample contains a few hundred thousand clones, about 85% of which appear only once. The count of this clone is one. The specimen was peripheral blood. This TCR was sampled from a woman aged 50 to 65 who had recovered from COVID-19.

The CDR3 protein is CASKEIAGDNEQFF. CDR3 nucleotide sequence: TGTGCCAGCAAGGAAATAGCGGGGGACAATGAGCAGTTCTTC. The rearrangement links TRBV2 to TRBJ2-1; TRBD2 matches 9 bases. Germline V gene data show CDR1 as SNHLY and CDR2 as FYNNEI. CDR3 length: 14 amino acids. Trimming removed 7 bases from V and 5 bases from J; junction bases left unmatched: 6. The variable domain in full, completed from reference TRBV2 and TRBJ2-1, reads EPEVTQTPSHQVTQMGQEVILRCVPISNHLYFYWYRQILGQKVEFLVSFYNNEISEKSEIFDDQFSVERPDGSNFTLKIRSTKLEDSAMYFCASKEIAGDNEQFFGPGTRLTVL.